One and the same sample provided the 21 T cell receptor beta chains below, sequenced in a study of T cells after yellow fever vaccination. Using its own MiXCR run on the 5' RACE reads, TCRdb lists one record per CDR3 protein. The sample yields fewer than 650,000 distinct CDR3 sequences, around a fifth seen once. The material sequenced was PBMCs, taken 21 days after the first yellow fever vaccination. Every receptor here comes from a young man who received the YFV17D yellow fever vaccine.

The chain employs TRBV7-2 and TRBJ2-3, with TRBD1 identical over 9 bases. Trimming cost V 5 bases and J 14 bases; bases outside gene matches: 8. Germline V gene data show CDR1 as SGHTA and CDR2 as FQGNSA. The CDR3 consists of 12 residues. The CDR3 DNA is TGTGCCAGCAGCCCTCGGGACAGGGTCGGGTATTTT. Residues: CASSPRDRVGYF.

V and J are TRBV7-2 and TRBJ2-5, with D possibly being TRBD2 (5 bases). The V gene lost 1 base and the J gene lost 1 base, with 13 bases spanning the gap. There are 16 residues in the CDR3. Looked up from germline, CDR1 is SGHTA and CDR2 is FQGNSA. Here the CDR3 DNA reads TGTGCCAGCAGCTTAGTACAGCGGACCCTCCAAGAGACCCAGTACTTC. Its translation is CASSLVQRTLQETQYF.

This clonotype has just a few counts. The V gene is TRBV6-2 or TRBV6-3, the J gene TRBJ2-4; no clear D gene. Trimming cost V 6 bases and J 6 bases, with 12 bases left between them. Per the germline V gene, CDR1 is MNHEY and CDR2 is SVGEGT. The CDR3 spans 13 residues. The CDR3 spells CASSYVGLNIQYF. The CDR3 DNA follows: TGTGCCAGCAGCTATGTCGGATTAAACATTCAGTACTTC.

This clonotype was counted a few times. This chain joins TRBV5-1 and TRBJ2-3; 9 bases map to TRBD1. The germline V gene encodes CDR1 SGHRS and CDR2 YFSETQ. This CDR3 comprises 13 residues. V lost 7 bases to trimming and J lost 10 bases; unmatched junction nucleotides: 10. The CDR3 reads CASGDGGQGPQYF. In DNA, the CDR3 is TGCGCCAGCGGGGATGGGGGACAGGGCCCGCAGTATTTT.

Only a few counts were recorded for this clonotype. Mismatch with germline at one junction end may stem from a read error. This chain connects TRBV7-2 to TRBJ1-2; D call uncertain. CDR1 is SGHTA and CDR2 is FQGNSA in the germline V gene. The CDR3 runs 13 residues. The CDR3 nucleotides read TGTGCCAGCAGTTTAGTCCCCAACTATGGCTACACCTTC. Amino acids: CASSLVPNYGYTF.

The gene calls are TRBV4-1 and TRBJ2-5; possible D gene TRBD2, 5 bases. This CDR3 has 16 residues. V shed 2 bases and J shed 0 bases, with 13 bases lying between them. From germline, CDR1 is MGHRA and CDR2 YSYEKL. The CDR3 reads CASSQTGLAYQETQYF. CDR3 coding DNA: TGCGCCAGCAGCCAAACCGGACTGGCGTACCAAGAGACCCAGTACTTC.

This clonotype was seen at least ten times. This sequence joins TRBV27 and TRBJ1-1; D is uncertain. Trimming left V 7 bases short and J 4 bases short, with 16 bases between. Per the germline V gene, CDR1 is MNHEY and CDR2 is SMNVEV (reference sequence). The CDR3 contains 14 residues. The CDR3 loop reads CASILRVIGTEAFF. CDR3 nucleotide sequence: TGTGCCAGCATCTTGCGGGTCATAGGCACTGAAGCTTTCTTT.

This chain uses TRBV7-3 with TRBJ2-7, with 8 nucleotides matching TRBD2. CDR1 is SGHTA, CDR2 FQGTGA, per germline. The V gene end was trimmed by 2 bases and the J gene end by 2 bases; junction bases not matched to a gene: 8. The CDR3 sequence is 16 residues long. CDR3 nucleotides: TGTGCCAGCAGCTTATCCGTAAGCGGGGGACCCTACGAGCAGTACTTC. This sequence encodes CASSLSVSGGPYEQYF.

This sequence joins TRBV20-1 and TRBJ2-5; D unclear. Trimming took 3 bases from V and 6 from J, leaving 14 bases between them. This CDR3 contains 13 residues. From germline, CDR1 is DFQATT and CDR2 SNEGSKA (reference sequence). CDR3 sequence (DNA): TGCAGTGCTAGTAGGAGCGCCTTAAAGACCCAGTACTTC. Its protein is CSASRSALKTQYF.

This clonotype was seen a handful of times. The rearrangement joins TRBV7-9 to TRBJ2-1, with D perhaps TRBD2 (7 bases). The germline V gene has CDR1 SEHNR and CDR2 FQNEAQ (reference sequence). V lost 5 bases, J lost 7 bases, and 18 bases lay in between. This CDR3 has 15 amino acids. The CDR3 DNA sequence: TGTGCCAGCAGCACCACGGGGGGCGTAAAAAATGAGCAGTTCTTC. Amino acid sequence: CASSTTGGVKNEQFF.

The chain combines TRBV3-1 with TRBJ1-1; possibly TRBD1 for D (6 bases). The ends were cut back, 2 bases at V and 14 bases at J, with 18 bases in the middle. The CDR3 covers 13 residues. Germline CDR1 reads LGHDT; CDR2 reads YNNKEL (reference sequence). The CDR3 region is CASSQSQRGRGFF. In DNA form, the CDR3 reads TGTGCCAGCAGCCAATCCCAAAGGGGTAGGGGGTTCTTT.

This clonotype was found a few times. This rearrangement joins TRBV7-9 to TRBJ2-7; TRBD1 matches at 11 bases. V lost 5 bases to trimming and J lost 3 bases; unmatched junction nucleotides: 6. The CDR3 covers 15 residues. Germline-derived CDR1 and CDR2 are SEHNR and FQNEAQ (reference sequence). Written as DNA, the CDR3 is TGTGCCAGCAGCCGCGGACAGGGGGCACTCTACGAGCAGTACTTC. Its protein product is CASSRGQGALYEQYF.

The chain has TRBV3-1 and TRBJ1-2; TRBD1 might be the D (5 bases). The CDR3 covers 16 residues. The germline V and J ends were trimmed by 0 bases and 7 bases, with 18 bases remaining between them. Germline assignment: CDR1 LGHDT and CDR2 YNNKEL (reference sequence). As DNA, the CDR3 is TGTGCCAGCAGCCAAGATCTTCCTCGGGGGATTTCTGGCTACACCTTC. Protein: CASSQDLPRGISGYTF.

V and J are TRBV20-1 and TRBJ2-2; TRBD2 matches at 7 bases. The junction had 12 bases not matched to a gene; V was cut back by 3 bases and J by 8 bases. CDR1 and CDR2 (germline): DFQATT, SNEGSKA (reference sequence). This CDR3 region has 15 residues. Here the CDR3 reads CSARGGLRVFGELFF. The CDR3 region has the DNA TGCAGTGCTAGGGGGGGACTAAGAGTGTTTGGGGAGCTGTTTTTT.

This clonotype was seen only a few times. The J gene is TRBJ2-3, the V gene TRBV20-1; 7 bases are shared with TRBD1. V shed 1 base and J 1 base; nucleotides not matched to a gene: 5. Germline CDR1 is DFQATT and CDR2 is SNEGSKA (reference sequence). This CDR3 region has 15 residues. For the CDR3, the DNA is TGCAGTGCTAGAGTCCCAGGGGGAGGCACAGATACGCAGTATTTT. Translated, it gives CSARVPGGGTDTQYF.

The chain is built from TRBV20-1 and TRBJ1-4; D gene ambiguous. Deletions cut 0 bases from V and 7 bases from J, with 9 bases between. The CDR3 is 13 residues long. CDR1 is DFQATT, CDR2 SNEGSKA, per germline (reference sequence). Written as DNA, the CDR3 is TGCAGTGCTAGAGATTGGCGGGGTGAAAAACTGTTTTTT. Protein product: CSARDWRGEKLFF.

This clonotype has a handful of counts. The gene calls are TRBV6-5 and TRBJ2-2; D not certain. The germline gives CDR1 MNHEY, CDR2 SVGAGI. The CDR3 has 14 amino acids. V was clipped by 3 bases and J by 1 base, with 6 bases between them. CDR3 in DNA: TGTGCCAGCAGTTATCAGGAGAACACCGGGGAGCTGTTTTTT. Translating it yields CASSYQENTGELFF.

Written as DNA, the CDR3 is TGTGCCAGCAAGGGGAGAGCTAACTATGGCTACACCTTC. Its translation: CASKGRANYGYTF. This sequence joins TRBV6-6 and TRBJ1-2; a possible D gene is TRBD1 (5 bases). The V gene lost 7 bases and the J gene lost 0 bases, with 9 bases spanning the gap. CDR1 is MNHNY, CDR2 SVGAGI, per germline (reference sequence). The length of the CDR3 is 13 residues.

The J gene is TRBJ2-1, the V gene TRBV6-5, with D possibly being TRBD1 (6 bases). Looked up from germline, CDR1 is MNHEY and CDR2 is SVGAGI. CDR3 size: 15 residues. Trimming shortened V by 2 bases and J by 3 bases, and 11 bases separated the two germline ends. This chain's CDR3 is CASSYDWTVYNEQFF. In DNA form, the CDR3 reads TGTGCCAGCAGTTACGATTGGACAGTCTACAATGAGCAGTTCTTC.

This clonotype was picked up a small number of times. V is TRBV20-1 and J is TRBJ2-3; 7 nucleotides align to TRBD2. The junction had 7 bases not matched to a gene; V was cut back by 2 bases and J by 2 bases. CDR1 and CDR2 from the germline V gene are DFQATT and SNEGSKA (reference sequence). This CDR3 has 15 amino acids. CDR3 bases: TGCAGTGCTAGAAGTCTAGCGGAATACACAGATACGCAGTATTTT. Translating gives CSARSLAEYTDTQYF.

This clonotype has just a few counts. The chain uses TRBV20-1 and TRBJ2-7; no definite D call. Trimming stripped 3 bases from V and 6 bases from J, with 18 bases between. Germline assignment: CDR1 DFQATT and CDR2 SNEGSKA (reference sequence). The length of the CDR3 is 14 residues. The CDR3 DNA is TGCAGTGCTAGTCAGCCCGCCCCGGCTTCCGAGCAGTACTTC. Translated: CSASQPAPASEQYF.